The clone carrying this T cell receptor (beta chain) was seen a few times. Antigen unknown. This entry is derived from a study of beta chain features in type 1 diabetes. Findings of the study overall: The study notes PCR might favor shorter templates equally in patients and controls. Researchers could not determine here whether HLA type influences TCRB rearrangement. Type 1 diabetes patients had moderately but significantly shorter TCRB CDR3s in all four CD4+ subsets.

Expressed TCRB transcripts were sequenced because the entire RNA isolate underwent reverse transcription. Clones were read by immunoSEQ multiplex PCR, and TCRdb kept only the in-frame ones, dropping some. The sample has around 140,000 clones; approximately 9% are singletons. With V trimmed by 4 bases and J by 2 bases, 5 bases remained unmatched. Per germline, CDR1 SGHTA and CDR2 FQGNSA. The length of the CDR3 is 14 residues. V and J are TRBV7-2 and TRBJ2-7, with 7 bases aligning to TRBD1. The sample consisted of central memory CD4+ T cells from blood. The receptor comes from a man aged 25 to 40 with type 1 diabetes. This CDR3 is CASSSWTGTYEQYF. As DNA, the CDR3 is TGTGCCAGCAGCTCGTGGACAGGTACCTACGAGCAGTACTTC.